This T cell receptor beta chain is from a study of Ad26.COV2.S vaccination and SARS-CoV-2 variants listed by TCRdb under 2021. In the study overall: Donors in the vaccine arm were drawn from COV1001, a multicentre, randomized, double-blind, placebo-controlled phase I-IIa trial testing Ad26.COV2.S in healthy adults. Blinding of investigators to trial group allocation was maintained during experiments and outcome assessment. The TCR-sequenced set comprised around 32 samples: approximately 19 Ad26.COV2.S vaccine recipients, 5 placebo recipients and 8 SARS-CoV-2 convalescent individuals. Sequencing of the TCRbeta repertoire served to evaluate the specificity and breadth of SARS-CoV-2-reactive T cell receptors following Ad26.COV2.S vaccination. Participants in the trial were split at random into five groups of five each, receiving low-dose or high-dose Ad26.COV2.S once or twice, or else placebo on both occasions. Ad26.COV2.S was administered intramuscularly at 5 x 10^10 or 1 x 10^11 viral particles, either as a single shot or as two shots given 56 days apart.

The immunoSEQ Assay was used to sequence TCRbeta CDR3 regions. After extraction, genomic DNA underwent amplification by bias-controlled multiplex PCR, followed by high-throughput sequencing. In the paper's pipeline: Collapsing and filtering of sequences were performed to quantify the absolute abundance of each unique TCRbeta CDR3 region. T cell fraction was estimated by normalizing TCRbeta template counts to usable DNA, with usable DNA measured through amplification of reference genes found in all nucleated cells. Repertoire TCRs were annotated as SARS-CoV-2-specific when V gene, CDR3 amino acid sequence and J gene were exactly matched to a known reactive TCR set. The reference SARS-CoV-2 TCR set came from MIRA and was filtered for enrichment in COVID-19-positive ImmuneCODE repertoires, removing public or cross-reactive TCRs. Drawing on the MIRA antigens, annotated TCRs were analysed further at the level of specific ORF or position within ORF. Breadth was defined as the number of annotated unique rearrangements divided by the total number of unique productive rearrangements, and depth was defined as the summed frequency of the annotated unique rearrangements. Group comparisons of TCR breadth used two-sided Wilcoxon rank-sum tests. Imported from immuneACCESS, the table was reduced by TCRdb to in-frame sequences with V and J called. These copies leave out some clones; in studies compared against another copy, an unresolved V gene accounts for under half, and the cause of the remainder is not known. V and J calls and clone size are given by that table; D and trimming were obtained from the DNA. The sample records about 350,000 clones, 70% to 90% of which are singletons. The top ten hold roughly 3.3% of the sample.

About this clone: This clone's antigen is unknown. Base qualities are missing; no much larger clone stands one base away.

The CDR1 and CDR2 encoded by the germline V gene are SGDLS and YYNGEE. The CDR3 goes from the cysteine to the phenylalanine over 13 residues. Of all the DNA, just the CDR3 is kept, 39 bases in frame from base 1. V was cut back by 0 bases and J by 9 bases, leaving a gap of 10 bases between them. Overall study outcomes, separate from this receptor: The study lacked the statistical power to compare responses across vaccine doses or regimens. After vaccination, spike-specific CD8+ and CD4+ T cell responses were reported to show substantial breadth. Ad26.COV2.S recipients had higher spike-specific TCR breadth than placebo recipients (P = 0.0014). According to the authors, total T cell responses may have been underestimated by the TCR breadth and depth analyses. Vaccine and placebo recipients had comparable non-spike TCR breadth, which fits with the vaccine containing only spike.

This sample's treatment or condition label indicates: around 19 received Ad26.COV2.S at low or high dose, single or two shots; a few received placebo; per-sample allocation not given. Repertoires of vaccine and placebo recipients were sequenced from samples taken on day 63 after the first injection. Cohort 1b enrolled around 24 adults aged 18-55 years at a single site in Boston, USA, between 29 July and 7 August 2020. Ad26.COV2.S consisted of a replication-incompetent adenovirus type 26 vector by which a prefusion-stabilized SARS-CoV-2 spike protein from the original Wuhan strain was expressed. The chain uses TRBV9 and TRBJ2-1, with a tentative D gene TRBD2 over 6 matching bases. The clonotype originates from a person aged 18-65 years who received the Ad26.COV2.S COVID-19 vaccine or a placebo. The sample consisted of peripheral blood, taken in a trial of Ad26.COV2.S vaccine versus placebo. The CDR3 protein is CASSVGPGGEQFF. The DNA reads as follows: TGTGCCAGCAGCGTAGGACCCGGGGGTGAGCAGTTCTTC.